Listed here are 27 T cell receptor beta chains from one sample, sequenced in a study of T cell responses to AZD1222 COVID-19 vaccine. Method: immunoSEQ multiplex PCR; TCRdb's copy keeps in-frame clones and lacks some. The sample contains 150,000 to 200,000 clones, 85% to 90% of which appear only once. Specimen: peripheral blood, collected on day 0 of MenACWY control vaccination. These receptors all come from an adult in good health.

This chain's CDR3 is CAWSVRPNMWEQYF. The CDR3 DNA sequence: TGTGCCTGGAGTGTAAGACCCAATATGTGGGAGCAGTACTTC. The chain has TRBV30 and TRBJ2-7; D call uncertain. V lost 0 bases and J lost 7, with 16 bases in between. CDR1 and CDR2 (germline): GTSNPN, SVGIG (reference sequence). The CDR3 sequence is 14 residues long.

CDR3 protein: CASSPPTNSPLHF. CDR3 coding DNA: TGTGCCAGCAGTCCACCAACGAATTCACCCCTCCACTTT. This chain joins TRBV28 and TRBJ1-6; D is undetermined. The CDR3 is made up of 13 amino acids. The V and J ends lost 5 bases and 7 bases respectively, with 9 bases between them. Per germline, CDR1 MDHEN and CDR2 SYDVKM.

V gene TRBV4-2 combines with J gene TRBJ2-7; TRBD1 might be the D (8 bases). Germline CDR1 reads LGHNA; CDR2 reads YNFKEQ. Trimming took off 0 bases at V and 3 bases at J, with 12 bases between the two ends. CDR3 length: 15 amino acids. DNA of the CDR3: TGTGCCAGCAGCCAAGAACAGGGGGGGGGCTACGAGCAGTACTTC. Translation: CASSQEQGGGYEQYF.

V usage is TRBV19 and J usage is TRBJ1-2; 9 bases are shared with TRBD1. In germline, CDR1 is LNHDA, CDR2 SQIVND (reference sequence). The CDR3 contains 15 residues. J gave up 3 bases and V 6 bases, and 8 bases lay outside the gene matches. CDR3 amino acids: CASSPPGQGYYGYTF. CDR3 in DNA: TGTGCCAGTAGCCCCCCGGGACAGGGATACTATGGCTACACCTTC.

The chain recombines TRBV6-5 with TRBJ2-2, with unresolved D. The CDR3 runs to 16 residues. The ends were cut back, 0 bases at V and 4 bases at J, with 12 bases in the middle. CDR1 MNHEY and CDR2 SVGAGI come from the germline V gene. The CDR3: CASSYSTFPITGELFF. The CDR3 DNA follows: TGTGCCAGCAGTTACTCGACATTCCCAATCACCGGGGAGCTGTTTTTT.

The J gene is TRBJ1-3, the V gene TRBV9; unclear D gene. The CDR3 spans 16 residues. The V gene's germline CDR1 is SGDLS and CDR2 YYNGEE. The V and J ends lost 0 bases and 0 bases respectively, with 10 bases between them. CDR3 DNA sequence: TGTGCCAGCAGCGTAGGCCCAGGTAGCTCTGGAAACACCATATATTTT. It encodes CASSVGPGSSGNTIYF.

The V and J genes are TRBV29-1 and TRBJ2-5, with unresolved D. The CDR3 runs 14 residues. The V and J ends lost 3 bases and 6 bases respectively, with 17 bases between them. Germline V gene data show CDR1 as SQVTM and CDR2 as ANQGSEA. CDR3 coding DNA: TGCAGCGTTGATAGGACGGGTTTTGGACAGACCCAGTACTTC. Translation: CSVDRTGFGQTQYF.

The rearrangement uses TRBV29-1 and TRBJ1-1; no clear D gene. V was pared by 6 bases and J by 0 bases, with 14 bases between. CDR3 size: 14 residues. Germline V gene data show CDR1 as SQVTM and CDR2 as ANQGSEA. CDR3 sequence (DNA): TGCAGCGTCTCACAGCTACTCATGAACACTGAAGCTTTCTTT. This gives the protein CSVSQLLMNTEAFF.

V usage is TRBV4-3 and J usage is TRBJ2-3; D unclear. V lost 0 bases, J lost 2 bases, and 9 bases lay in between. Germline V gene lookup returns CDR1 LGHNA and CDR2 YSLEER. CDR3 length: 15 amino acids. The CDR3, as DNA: TGCGCCAGCAGCCAAGATCCCAGGAACACAGATACGCAGTATTTT. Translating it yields CASSQDPRNTDTQYF.

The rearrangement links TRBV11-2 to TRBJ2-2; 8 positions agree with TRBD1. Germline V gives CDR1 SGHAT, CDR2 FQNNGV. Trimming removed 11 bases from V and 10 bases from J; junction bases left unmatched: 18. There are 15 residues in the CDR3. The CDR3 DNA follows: TGTGCCCAAAGGGCGGGACAGGCCTCAAGCGAGGAGCTGTTTTTT. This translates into CAQRAGQASSEELFF.

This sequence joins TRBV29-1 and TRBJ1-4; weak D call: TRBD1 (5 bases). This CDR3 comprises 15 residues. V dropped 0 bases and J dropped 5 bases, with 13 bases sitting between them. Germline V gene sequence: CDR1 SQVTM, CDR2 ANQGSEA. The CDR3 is CSVEDRGRRNEKLFF. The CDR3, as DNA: TGCAGCGTTGAAGATAGGGGTCGGAGGAATGAAAAACTGTTTTTT.

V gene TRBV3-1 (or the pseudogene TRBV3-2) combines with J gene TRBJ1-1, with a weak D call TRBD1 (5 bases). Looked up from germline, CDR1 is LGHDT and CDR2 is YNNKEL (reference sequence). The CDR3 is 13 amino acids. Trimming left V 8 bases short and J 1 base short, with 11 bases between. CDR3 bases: TGTGCCAGCGGAGGGACCCAGAACACTGAAGCTTTCTTT. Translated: CASGGTQNTEAFF.

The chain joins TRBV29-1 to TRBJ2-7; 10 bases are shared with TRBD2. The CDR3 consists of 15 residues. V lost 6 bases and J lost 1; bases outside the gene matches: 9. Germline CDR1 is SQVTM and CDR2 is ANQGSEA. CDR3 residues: CSVSSTSGNSYEQYF. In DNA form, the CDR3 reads TGCAGCGTGTCGTCTACTAGCGGGAATTCCTACGAGCAGTACTTC.

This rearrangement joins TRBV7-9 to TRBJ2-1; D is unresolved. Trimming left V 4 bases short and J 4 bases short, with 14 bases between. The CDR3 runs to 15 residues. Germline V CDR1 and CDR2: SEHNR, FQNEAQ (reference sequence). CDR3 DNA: TGTGCCAGCAGCTACCGGGCCCGGCTGTACAATGAGCAGTTCTTC. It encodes CASSYRARLYNEQFF.

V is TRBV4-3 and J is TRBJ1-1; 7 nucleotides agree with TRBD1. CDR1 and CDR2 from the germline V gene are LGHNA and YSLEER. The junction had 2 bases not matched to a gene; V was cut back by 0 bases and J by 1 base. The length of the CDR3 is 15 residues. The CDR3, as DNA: TGCGCCAGCAGCCAAGATCAGGGGGGGAACACTGAAGCTTTCTTT. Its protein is CASSQDQGGNTEAFF.

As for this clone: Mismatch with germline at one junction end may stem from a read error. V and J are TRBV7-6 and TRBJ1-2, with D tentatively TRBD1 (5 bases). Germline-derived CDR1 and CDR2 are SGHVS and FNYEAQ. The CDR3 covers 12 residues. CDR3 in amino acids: CASSAAGPPISF. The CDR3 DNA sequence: TGTGCCAGCAGCGCCGCGGGACCGCCAATATCCTTC.

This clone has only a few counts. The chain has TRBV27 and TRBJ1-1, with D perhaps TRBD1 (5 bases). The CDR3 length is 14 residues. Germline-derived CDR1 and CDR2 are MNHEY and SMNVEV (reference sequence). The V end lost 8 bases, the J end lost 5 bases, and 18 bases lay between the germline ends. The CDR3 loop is CASLGRGEGTEAFF. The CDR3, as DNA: TGTGCCAGCCTGGGCAGAGGGGAAGGGACTGAAGCTTTCTTT.

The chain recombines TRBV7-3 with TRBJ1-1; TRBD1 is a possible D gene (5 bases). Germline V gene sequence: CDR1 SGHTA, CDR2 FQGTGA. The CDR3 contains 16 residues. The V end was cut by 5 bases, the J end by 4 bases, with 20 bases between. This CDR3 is CASSPSGAELGTEAFF. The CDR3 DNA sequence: TGTGCCAGCAGCCCTAGTGGGGCAGAACTGGGCACTGAAGCTTTCTTT.

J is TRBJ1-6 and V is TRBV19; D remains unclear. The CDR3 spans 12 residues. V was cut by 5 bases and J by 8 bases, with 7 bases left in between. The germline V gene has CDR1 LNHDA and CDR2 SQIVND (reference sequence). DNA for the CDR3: TGTGCCAGTAGTTACAGAGATTCACCCCTCCACTTT. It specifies CASSYRDSPLHF.

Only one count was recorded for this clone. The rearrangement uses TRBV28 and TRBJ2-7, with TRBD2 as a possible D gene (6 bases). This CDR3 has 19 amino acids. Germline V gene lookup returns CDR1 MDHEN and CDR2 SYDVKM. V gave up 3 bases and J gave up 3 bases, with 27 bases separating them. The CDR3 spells CASSFLSGIAAGGFYEQYF. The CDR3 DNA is TGTGCCAGCAGTTTCCTATCGGGAATAGCGGCTGGGGGGTTCTACGAGCAGTACTTC.

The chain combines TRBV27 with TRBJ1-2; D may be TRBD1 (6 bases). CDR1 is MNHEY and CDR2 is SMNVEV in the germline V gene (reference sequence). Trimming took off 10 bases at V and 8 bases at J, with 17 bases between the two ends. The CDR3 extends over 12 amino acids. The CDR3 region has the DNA TGTGCCACTTTGTACAGGGATATGGGCTACACCTTC. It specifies CATLYRDMGYTF.

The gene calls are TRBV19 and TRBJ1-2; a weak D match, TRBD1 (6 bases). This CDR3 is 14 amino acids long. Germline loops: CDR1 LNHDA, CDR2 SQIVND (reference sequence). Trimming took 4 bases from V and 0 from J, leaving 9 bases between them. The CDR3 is CASSTKGANYGYTF. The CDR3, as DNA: TGTGCCAGTAGTACGAAGGGGGCTAACTATGGCTACACCTTC.

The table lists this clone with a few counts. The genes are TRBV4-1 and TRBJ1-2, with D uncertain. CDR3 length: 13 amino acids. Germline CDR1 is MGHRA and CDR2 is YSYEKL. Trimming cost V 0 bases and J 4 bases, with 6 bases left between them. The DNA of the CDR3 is TGCGCCAGCAGCCAAGATCTAGTCTATGGCTACACCTTC. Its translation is CASSQDLVYGYTF.

The CDR3 sequence is CASKWRGGGEQYF. CDR3 DNA sequence: TGTGCCAGCAAATGGCGAGGGGGCGGCGAGCAGTACTTC. This chain links TRBV27 with TRBJ2-7; 7 positions match TRBD1. This CDR3 has 13 amino acids. V was pared by 7 bases and J by 6 bases, with 9 bases of the junction left unmatched. Germline CDR1 reads MNHEY; CDR2 reads SMNVEV (reference sequence).

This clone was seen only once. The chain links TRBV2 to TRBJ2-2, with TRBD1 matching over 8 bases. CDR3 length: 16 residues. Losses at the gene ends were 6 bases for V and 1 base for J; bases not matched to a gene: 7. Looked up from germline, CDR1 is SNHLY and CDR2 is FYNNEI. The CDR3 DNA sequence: TGTGCCAGCAGAGAACCCGGGACAGGGAACACCGGGGAGCTGTTTTTT. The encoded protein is CASREPGTGNTGELFF. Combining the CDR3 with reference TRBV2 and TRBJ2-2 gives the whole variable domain EPEVTQTPSHQVTQMGQEVILRCVPISNHLYFYWYRQILGQKVEFLVSFYNNEISEKSEIFDDQFSVERPDGSNFTLKIRSTKLEDSAMYFCASREPGTGNTGELFFGEGSRLTVL.

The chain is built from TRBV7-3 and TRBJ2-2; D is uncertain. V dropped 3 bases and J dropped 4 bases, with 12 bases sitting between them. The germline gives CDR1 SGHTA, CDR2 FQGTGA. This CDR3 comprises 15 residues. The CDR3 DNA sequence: TGTGCCAGCAGCTTTGGGCAGACGAGCACCGGGGAGCTGTTTTTT. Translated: CASSFGQTSTGELFF.

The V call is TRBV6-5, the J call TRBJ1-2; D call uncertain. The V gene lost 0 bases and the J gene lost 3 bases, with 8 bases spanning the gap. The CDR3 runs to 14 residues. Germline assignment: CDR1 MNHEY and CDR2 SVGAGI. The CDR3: CASSYSLSHYGYTF. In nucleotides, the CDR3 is TGTGCCAGCAGTTACTCCCTATCCCACTATGGCTACACCTTC.